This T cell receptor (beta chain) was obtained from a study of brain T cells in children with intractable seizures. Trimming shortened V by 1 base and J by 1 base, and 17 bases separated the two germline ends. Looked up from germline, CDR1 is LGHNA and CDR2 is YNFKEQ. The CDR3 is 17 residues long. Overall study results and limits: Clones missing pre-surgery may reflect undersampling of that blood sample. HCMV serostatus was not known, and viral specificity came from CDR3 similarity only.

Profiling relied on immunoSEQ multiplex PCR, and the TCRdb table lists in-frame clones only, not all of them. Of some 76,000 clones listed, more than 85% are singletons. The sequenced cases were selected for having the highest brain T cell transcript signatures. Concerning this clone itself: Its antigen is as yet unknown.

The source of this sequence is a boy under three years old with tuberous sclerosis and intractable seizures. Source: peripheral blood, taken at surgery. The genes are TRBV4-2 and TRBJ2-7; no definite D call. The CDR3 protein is CASSQGVQTQTSYEQYF. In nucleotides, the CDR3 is TGTGCCAGCAGCCAAGGGGTACAGACCCAAACTTCCTACGAGCAGTACTTC.